This T cell receptor beta chain was recorded in a study of T cells in Graves' hyperthyroidism and ophthalmopathy. The study, taken as a whole, reports: Separation of ophthalmopathy from stable hyperthyroidism was achieved by a 13 V-J model. Blood held most thyroid clonotypes expanded above 0.001 frequency. Prediction of ophthalmopathy progression came a median roughly 6.4 months pre-onset.

Amplified TCR beta CDR3 regions came from RNA transcripts. TCR CDR3 regions were first amplified by RT-PCR with HTBI primers. One entry per CDR3 protein results from TCRdb running MiXCR on the multiplex PCR reads. The sample includes approximately 370,000 distinct CDR3 sequences, about a sixth seen only once; the top ten take 30% to 40%. Diagnoses rested on clinical symptoms, serum thyroxine and TRAb, thyroid ultrasound and orbital computed tomography. Germline V gene sequence: CDR1 PRHDT, CDR2 FYEKMQ (reference sequence). This CDR3 has 15 residues. Trimming removed 5 bases from V and 5 bases from J; junction bases left unmatched: 9. Worth noting for this clonotype: Antigen unknown.

The source of this sequence is a woman under 40 with Graves' hyperthyroidism that later progressed to Graves' ophthalmopathy. This chain connects TRBV13 to TRBJ2-1; 7 bases line up with TRBD1. Sequencing was performed on blood. The CDR3 protein is CASSQIVTGDNEQFF. For the CDR3, the DNA is TGTGCCAGCAGCCAAATAGTTACAGGGGACAATGAGCAGTTCTTC. Using reference TRBV13 and TRBJ2-1 for the parts outside the CDR3, the full variable domain is AAGVIQSPRHLIKEKRETATLKCYPIPRHDTVYWYQQGPGQDPQFLISFYEKMQSDKGSIPDRFSAQQFSDYHSELNMSSLELGDSALYFCASSQIVTGDNEQFFGPGTRLTVL.